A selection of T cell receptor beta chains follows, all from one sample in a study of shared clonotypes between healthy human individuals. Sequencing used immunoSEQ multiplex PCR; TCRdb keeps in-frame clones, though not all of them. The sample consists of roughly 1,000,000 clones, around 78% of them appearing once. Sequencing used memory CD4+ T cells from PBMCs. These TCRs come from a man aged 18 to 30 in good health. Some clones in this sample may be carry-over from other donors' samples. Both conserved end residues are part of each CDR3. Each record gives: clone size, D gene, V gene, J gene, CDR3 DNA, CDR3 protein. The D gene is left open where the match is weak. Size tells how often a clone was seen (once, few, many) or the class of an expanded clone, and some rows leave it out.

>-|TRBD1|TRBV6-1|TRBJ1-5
TGTGCCAGCATGGGACAGGGCGGCAGCAATCAGCCCCAGCATTTT
CASMGQGGSNQPQHF
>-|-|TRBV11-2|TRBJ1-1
TGTGCCAGCAGCTTAGAATGGGCCCTGAACACTGAAGCTTTCTTT
CASSLEWALNTEAFF
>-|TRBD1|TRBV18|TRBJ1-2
TGTGCCAGCTCACCAGGGACAGTCCCACGGGGCTACACCTTC
CASSPGTVPRGYTF
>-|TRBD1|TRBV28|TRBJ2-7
TGTGCCAGCCTTGTATCGGACAGGCCGCACGAGCAGTACTTC
CASLVSDRPHEQYF
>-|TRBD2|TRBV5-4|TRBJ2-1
TGTGCCAGCAGCTTGGGACTAGCGGGAGACTATGAGCAGTTCTTC
CASSLGLAGDYEQFF
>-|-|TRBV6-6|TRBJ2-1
TGTGCCAGCAGTTATAGGGATGAGCAGTTCTTC
CASSYRDEQFF
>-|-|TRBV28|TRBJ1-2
TGTGCCAGCAGTTCGGGGACCGTACCTAACTATGGCTACACCTTC
CASSSGTVPNYGYTF
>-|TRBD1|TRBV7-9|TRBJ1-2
TGTGCCAGCAGTTTCTTGGGACAGGGGGCGCAAGGCTACACCTTC
CASSFLGQGAQGYTF
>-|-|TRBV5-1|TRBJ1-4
TGCGCCAGCAGCACCGGGGGGCCGGGAGAAAAACTGTTTTTT
CASSTGGPGEKLFF
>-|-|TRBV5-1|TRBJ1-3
TGCGCCAGCAGCGGAGCTTCTTCTGGAAACACCATATATTTT
CASSGASSGNTIYF
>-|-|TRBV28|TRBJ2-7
TGTGCCACCACCGGGGGAATAGACCTAGTGTACTTC
CATTGGIDLVYF
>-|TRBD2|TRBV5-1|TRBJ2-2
TGCGCCAGCAGCTCCCTTGGGGGGGACACCGGGGAGCTGTTTTTT
CASSSLGGDTGELFF
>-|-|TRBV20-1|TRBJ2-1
TGCAGTGCGAGAGACAGGCCGCAGTTCTTC
CSARDRPQFF
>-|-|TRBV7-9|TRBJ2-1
TGTGCCAGCAGCCAAAACAGGGGGGGCAGCTCCTACAATGAGCAGTTCTTC
CASSQNRGGSSYNEQFF
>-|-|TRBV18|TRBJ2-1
TGTGCCAGCTCAGGGGTAGGAGCCTCCTACAATGAGCAGTTCTTC
CASSGVGASYNEQFF
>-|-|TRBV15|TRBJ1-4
TGTGCCACCAGCAGACCCGGCGGCGCTAATGAAAAACTGTTTTTT
CATSRPGGANEKLFF
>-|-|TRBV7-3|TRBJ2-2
TGTGCCAGCAGCCCCCGCCACAGCGACGGGGAGCTGTTTTTT
CASSPRHSDGELFF
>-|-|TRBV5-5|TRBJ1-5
TGTGCCAGCAGCCGGGGTTCGGGGAATCAGCCCCAGCATTTT
CASSRGSGNQPQHF
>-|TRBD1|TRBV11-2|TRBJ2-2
TGTGCCAGCAGCCATACCCCCCGGGACAGGGACACCGGGGAGCTGTTTTTT
CASSHTPRDRDTGELFF
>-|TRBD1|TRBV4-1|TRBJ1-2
TGCGCCAGCAGCCTAGACAGGGGCTCCTATGGCTACACCTTC
CASSLDRGSYGYTF
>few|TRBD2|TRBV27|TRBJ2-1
TGTGCCAGCAGTTTCGGATGGGGTAGCGGGTACAATGAGCAGTTCTTC
CASSFGWGSGYNEQFF
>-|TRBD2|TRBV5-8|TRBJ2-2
TGTGCCAGCAGCTTGGACAGGGGACTAGCGGGATTTAACACCGGGGAGCTGTTTTTT
CASSLDRGLAGFNTGELFF
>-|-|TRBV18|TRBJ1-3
TGTGCCAGCTCACCAGAGCGGTCTGGAAACACCATATATTTT
CASSPERSGNTIYF
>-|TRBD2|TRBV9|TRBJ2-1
TGTGCCAGCAGCGTTGCCGGGACTACGTACAATGAGCAGTTCTTC
CASSVAGTTYNEQFF
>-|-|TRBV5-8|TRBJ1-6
TGTGCCAGCAGCTGGGGCGATAGCTCCTATAATTCACCCCTCCACTTT
CASSWGDSSYNSPLHF
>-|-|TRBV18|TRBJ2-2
TGTGCCAGCTCAGATGACTGGACGAACACCGGGGAGCTGTTTTTT
CASSDDWTNTGELFF
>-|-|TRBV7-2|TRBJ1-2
TGTGCCAGCAGCGGGAGACAGGCCAGCTATGGCTACACCTTC
CASSGRQASYGYTF
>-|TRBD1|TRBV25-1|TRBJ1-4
TGTGCCAGCAGTGACGGGACAGGGGTCGAAAAACTGTTTTTT
CASSDGTGVEKLFF
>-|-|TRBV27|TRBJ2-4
TGTGCCAGCAGTTTGGCTAGGTCCACCACGTTGTACTTC
CASSLARSTTLYF
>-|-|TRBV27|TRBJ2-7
TGTGCCAGCAGCCGATTTCAGGGAAAAATCTACGAGCAGTACTTC
CASSRFQGKIYEQYF
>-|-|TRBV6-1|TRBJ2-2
TGTGCCAGCAGTGATGGTCTCGGGAACACCGGGGAGCTGTTTTTT
CASSDGLGNTGELFF
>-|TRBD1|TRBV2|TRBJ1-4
TGTGCCAGCAGTCCGACAGGGGATGAAAAACTGTTTTTT
CASSPTGDEKLFF
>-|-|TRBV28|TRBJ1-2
TGTGCCAGCAGTTCATTCATTGGGAACTATGGCTACACCTTC
CASSSFIGNYGYTF
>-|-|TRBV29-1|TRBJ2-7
TGCAGCGTTGCAGGACCCTACGAGCAGTACTTC
CSVAGPYEQYF
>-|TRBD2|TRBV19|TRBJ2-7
TGTGCCAGTAGTATTAACGGGAGGGCCTACGAGCAGTACTTC
CASSINGRAYEQYF
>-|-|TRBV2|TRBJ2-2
TGTGCCATCTCTCGCGCGAACACCGGGGAGCTGTTTTTT
CAISRANTGELFF
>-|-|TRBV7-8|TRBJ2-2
TGTGCCAGCAGCCTCGATACGAACACCGGGGAGCTGTTTTTT
CASSLDTNTGELFF
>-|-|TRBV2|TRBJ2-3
TGTGCCAGCAGTGAAGTTGTTACGCAGTATTTT
CASSEVVTQYF
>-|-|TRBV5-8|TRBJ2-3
TGTGCCAGCAGCGGCGACTACTTTCCTAGCACAGATACGCAGTATTTT
CASSGDYFPSTDTQYF
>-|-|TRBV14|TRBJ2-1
TGTGCCAGCAGCCAAGGAAACCCGCTAGATTTCTCTGAGCAGTTCTTC
CASSQGNPLDFSEQFF
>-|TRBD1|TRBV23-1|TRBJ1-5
TGCGCCAGCAGTCCCCGTACCGGGACAGGGTTGTGTCAGCCCCAGCATTTT
CASSPRTGTGLCQPQHF
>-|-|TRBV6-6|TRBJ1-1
TGTGCCAGCAGGCTCTTCGGGGTTAGGGCGGAAGCTTTCTTT
CASRLFGVRAEAFF
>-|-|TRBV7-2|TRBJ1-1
TGTGCCAGCAGCTCCGACAGTGTGAACACTGAAGCTTTCTTT
CASSSDSVNTEAFF
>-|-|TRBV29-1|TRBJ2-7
TGCAGCGTTACCCAGTGGAGGTCTGAGGAGCAGTACTTC
CSVTQWRSEEQYF
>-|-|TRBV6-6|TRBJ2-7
TGTGCCAGCAGTTTACGGAGGGAGCAGTACTTC
CASSLRREQYF
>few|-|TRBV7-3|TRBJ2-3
TGTGCCAGCAGCTTAGGGCCTAGCACAGATACGCAGTATTTT
CASSLGPSTDTQYF
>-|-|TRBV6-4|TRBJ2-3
TGTGCCAGCAGGAAGGAGGGGACCAGTTTTGGAGATACGCAGTATTTT
CASRKEGTSFGDTQYF
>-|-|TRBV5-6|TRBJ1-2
TGTGCCAGCAGCTTGCCTGGGGAAGACTATGGCTACACCTTC
CASSLPGEDYGYTF
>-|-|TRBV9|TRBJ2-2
TGTGCCAGCAGCCCCCACACCGGGGAGCTGTTTTTT
CASSPHTGELFF
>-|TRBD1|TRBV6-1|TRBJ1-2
TGTGCCAGCATCTTTACGACAGGGGACTATGGCTACACCTTC
CASIFTTGDYGYTF
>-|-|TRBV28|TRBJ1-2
TGTGCCAGCAGTGGAAACAGGCCTAACTATGGCTACACCTTC
CASSGNRPNYGYTF
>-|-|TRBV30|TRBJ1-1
TGTGCCTGGAGTAGCGGGGGTTGGGCTGAAGCTTTCTTT
CAWSSGGWAEAFF